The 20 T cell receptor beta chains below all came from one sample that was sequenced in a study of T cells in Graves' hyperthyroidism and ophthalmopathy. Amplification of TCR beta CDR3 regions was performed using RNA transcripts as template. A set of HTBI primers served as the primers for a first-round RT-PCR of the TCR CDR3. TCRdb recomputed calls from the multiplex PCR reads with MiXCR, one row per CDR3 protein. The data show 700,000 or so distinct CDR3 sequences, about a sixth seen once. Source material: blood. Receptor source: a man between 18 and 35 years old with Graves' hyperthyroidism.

As DNA, the CDR3 is TGCAGTGCTAGAGACCCAAAACCGGGACAGGGTGACATTCAGTACTTC. Its translation is CSARDPKPGQGDIQYF. The V gene is TRBV20-1, the J gene TRBJ2-4, with 9 bases matching TRBD1. Germline trimming cut 0 bases from V and 8 bases from J; bases unmatched to any gene: 11. The CDR3 is 16 residues long. Germline V gives CDR1 DFQATT, CDR2 SNEGSKA (reference sequence).

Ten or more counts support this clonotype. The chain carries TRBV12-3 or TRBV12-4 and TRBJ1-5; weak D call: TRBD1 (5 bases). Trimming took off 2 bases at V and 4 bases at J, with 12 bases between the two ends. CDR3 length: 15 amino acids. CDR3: CASSLLRGGNQPQHF. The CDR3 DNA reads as TGTGCCAGCAGTTTACTAAGGGGCGGGAATCAGCCCCAGCATTTT.

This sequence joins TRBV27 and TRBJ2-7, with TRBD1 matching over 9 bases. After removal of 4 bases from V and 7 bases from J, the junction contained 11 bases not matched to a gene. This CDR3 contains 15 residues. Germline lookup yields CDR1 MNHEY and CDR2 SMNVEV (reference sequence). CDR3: CASSWRWTGDGEQYF. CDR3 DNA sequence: TGTGCCAGCAGTTGGCGTTGGACAGGGGACGGTGAGCAGTACTTC.

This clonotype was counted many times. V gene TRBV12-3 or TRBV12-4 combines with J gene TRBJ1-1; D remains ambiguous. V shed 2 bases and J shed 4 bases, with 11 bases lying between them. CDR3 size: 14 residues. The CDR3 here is CASSLRETSTEAFF. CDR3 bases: TGTGCCAGCAGTTTAAGGGAAACGTCCACTGAAGCTTTCTTT.

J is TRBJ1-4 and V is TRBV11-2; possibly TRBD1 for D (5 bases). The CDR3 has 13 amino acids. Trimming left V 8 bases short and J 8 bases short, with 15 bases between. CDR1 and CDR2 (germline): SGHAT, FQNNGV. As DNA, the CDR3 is TGTGCCAGCGGAGAGGGGATAGGGGAAAAACTGTTTTTT. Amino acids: CASGEGIGEKLFF.

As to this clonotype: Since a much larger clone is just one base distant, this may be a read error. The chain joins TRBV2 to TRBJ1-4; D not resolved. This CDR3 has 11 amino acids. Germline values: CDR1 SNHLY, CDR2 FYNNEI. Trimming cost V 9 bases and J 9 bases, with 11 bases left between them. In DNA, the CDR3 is TGTGCCAGATTGGCCGGGCAAAAACTGTTTTTT. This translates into CARLAGQKLFF.

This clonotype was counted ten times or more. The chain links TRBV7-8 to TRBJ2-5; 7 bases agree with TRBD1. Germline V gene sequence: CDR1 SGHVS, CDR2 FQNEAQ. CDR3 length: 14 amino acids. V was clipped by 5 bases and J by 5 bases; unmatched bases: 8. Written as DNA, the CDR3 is TGTGCCAGCAGCAAACAGGGGAAGGGGGAGACCCAGTACTTC. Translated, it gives CASSKQGKGETQYF.

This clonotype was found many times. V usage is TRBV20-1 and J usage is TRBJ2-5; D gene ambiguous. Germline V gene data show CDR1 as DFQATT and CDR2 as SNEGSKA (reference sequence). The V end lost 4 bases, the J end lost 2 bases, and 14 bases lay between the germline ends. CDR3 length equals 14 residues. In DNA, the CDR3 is TGCAGTGCTACTACCTCTAGGGAACAAGAGACCCAGTACTTC. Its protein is CSATTSREQETQYF.

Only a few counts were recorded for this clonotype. The CDR3 protein is CSARDWAGELFF. CDR3 DNA sequence: TGCAGTGCTAGAGATTGGGCCGGGGAGCTGTTTTTT. V and J are TRBV20-1 and TRBJ2-2; D not certain. The V and J ends lost 0 bases and 6 bases respectively, with 5 bases between them. Germline CDR1 and CDR2: DFQATT and SNEGSKA (reference sequence). The CDR3 covers 12 residues.

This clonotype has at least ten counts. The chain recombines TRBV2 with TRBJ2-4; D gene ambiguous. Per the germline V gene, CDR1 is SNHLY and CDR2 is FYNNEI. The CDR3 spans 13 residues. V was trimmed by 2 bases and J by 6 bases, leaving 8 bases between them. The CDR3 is CASSEMMGNIQYF. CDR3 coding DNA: TGTGCCAGCAGTGAAATGATGGGAAACATTCAGTACTTC.

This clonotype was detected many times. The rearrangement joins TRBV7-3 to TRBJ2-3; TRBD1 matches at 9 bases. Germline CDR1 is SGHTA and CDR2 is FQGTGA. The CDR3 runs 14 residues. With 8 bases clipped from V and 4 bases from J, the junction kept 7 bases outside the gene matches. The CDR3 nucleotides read TGTGCCAGCGGCTGGGGACAGGGATCAGATACGCAGTATTTT. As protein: CASGWGQGSDTQYF. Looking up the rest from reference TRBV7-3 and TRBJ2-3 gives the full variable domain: GAGVSQTPSNKVTEKGKYVELRCDPISGHTALYWYRQSLGQGPEFLIYFQGTGAADDSGLPNDRFFAVRPEGSVSTLKIQRTERGDSAVYLCASGWGQGSDTQYFGPGTRLTVL.

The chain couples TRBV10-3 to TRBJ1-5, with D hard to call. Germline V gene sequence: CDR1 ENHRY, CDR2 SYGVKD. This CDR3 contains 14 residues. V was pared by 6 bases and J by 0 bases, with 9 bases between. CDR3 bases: TGTGCCATCAGCGAGGAACTTAGCAATCAGCCCCAGCATTTT. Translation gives CAISEELSNQPQHF.

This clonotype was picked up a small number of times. The CDR3 DNA sequence: TGTGCCAGCAGCCAAGAAGGGGACAGGGGCGGTGGCTACACCTTC. Residues: CASSQEGDRGGGYTF. The chain combines TRBV3-1 with TRBJ1-2; 10 bases match TRBD1. This CDR3 has 15 amino acids. Trimming cost V 0 bases and J 7 bases; bases outside gene matches: 5. CDR1 is LGHDT, CDR2 YNNKEL, per germline (reference sequence).

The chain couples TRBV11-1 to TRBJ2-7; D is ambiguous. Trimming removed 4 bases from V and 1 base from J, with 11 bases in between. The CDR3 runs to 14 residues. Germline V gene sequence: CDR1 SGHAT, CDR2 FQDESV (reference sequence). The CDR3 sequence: CASSSRFSSYEQYF. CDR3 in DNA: TGTGCCAGCAGCTCCCGATTTAGTTCCTACGAGCAGTACTTC.

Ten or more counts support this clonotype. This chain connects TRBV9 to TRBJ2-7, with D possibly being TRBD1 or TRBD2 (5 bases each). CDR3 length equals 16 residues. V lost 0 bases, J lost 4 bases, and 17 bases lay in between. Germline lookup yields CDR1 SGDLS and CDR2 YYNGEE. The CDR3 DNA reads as TGTGCCAGCAGCGTAGGAGGGGCAGGGAGTATGTACGAGCAGTACTTC. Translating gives CASSVGGAGSMYEQYF.

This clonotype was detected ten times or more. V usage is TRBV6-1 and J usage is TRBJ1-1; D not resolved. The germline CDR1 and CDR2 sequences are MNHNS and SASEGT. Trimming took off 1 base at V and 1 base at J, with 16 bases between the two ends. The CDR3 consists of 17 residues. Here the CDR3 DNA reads TGTGCCAGCAGTGAAGGGGCGGCCGTCGGTAAGAACACTGAAGCTTTCTTT. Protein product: CASSEGAAVGKNTEAFF.

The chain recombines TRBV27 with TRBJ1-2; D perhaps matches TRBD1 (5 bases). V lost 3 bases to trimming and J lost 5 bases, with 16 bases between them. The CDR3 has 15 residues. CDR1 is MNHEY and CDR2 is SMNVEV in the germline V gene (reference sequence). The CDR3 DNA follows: TGTGCCAGCAGTTTTATTTTCCGGGGCGTATATGGCTACACCTTC. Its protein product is CASSFIFRGVYGYTF.

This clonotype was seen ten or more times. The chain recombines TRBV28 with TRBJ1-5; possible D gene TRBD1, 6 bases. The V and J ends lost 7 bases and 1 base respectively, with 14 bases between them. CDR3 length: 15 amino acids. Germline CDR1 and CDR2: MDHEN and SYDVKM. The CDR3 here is CASNSLGQSNQPQHF. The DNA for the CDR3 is TGTGCCAGCAATTCCCTAGGACAGAGCAATCAGCCCCAGCATTTT.

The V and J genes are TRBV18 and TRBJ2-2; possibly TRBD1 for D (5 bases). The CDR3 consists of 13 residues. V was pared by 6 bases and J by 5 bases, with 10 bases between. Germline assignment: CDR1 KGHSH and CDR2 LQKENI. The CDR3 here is CASSAGHTGELFF. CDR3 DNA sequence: TGTGCCAGCTCGGCAGGGCATACCGGGGAGCTGTTTTTT.

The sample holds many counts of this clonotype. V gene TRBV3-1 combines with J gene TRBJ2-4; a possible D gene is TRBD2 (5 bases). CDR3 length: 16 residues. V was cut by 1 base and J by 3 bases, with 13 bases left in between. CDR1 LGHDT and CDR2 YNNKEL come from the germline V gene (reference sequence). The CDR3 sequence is CASSQGDLAFKNIQYF. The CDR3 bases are TGTGCCAGCAGCCAAGGTGATCTAGCTTTCAAAAACATTCAGTACTTC.